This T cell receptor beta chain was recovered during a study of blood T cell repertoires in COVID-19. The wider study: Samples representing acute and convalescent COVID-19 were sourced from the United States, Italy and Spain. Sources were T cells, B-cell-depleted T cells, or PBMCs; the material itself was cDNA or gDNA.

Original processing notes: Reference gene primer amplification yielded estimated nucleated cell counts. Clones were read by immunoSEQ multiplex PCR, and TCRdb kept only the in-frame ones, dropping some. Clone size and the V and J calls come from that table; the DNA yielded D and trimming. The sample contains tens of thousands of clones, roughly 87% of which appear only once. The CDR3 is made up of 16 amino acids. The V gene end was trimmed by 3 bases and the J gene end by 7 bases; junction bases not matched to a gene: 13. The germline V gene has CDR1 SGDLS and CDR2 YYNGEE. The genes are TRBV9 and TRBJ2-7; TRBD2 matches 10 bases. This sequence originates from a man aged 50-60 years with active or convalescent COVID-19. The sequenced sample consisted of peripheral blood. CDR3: CASSARGLAGDWEQYF. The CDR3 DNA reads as TGTGCCAGCAGCGCCAGGGGGCTAGCGGGGGACTGGGAGCAGTACTTC.